Included here is one TCR beta chain sequence, with context. This record comes from a study of blood T cell repertoires in COVID-19. At the level of the study: Samples of COVID-19 (acute and convalescent) were obtained from the United States, Italy and Spain.

The CDR3 is 12 amino acids. Trimming removed 5 bases at V and 5 bases at J, with 10 bases between. Looked up from germline, CDR1 is SGHAT and CDR2 is FQNNGV. The repertoire was sequenced with immunoSEQ multiplex PCR; TCRdb's copy has only in-frame clones and lacks some. The repertoire includes 250,000 to 400,000 clones, roughly 90% of them detected once, and less than 3.5% sits in the top ten. Material for sequencing was peripheral blood. The sequence derives from a woman in her thirties with COVID-19, enrolled during active disease. The chain couples TRBV11-2 to TRBJ2-7, with unresolved D. Written as DNA, the CDR3 is TGTGCCAGCAGCCACGATCTAAACGAGCAGTACTTC. It encodes CASSHDLNEQYF.